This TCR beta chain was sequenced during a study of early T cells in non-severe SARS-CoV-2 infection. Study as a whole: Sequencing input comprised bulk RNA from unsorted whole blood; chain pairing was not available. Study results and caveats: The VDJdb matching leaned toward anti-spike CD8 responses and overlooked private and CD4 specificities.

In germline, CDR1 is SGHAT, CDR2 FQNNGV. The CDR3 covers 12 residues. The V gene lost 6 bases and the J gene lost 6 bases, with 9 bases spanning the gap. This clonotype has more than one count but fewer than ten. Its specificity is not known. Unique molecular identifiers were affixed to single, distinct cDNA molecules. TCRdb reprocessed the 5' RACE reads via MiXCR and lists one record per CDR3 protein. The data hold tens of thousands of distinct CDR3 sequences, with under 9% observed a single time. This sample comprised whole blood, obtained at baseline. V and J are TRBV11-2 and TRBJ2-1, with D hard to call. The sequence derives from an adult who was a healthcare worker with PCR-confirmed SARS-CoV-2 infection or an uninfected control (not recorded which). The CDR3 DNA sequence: TGTGCCAGCAGTACGTTTGGCAATGAGCAGTTCTTC. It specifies CASSTFGNEQFF.